This T cell receptor beta chain comes out of a study of blood T cell repertoires in COVID-19. As originally analysed: It was from reference gene primer amplification that nucleated cell counts were estimated. Libraries were prepared by immunoSEQ multiplex PCR; TCRdb keeps only in-frame clonotypes and omits some of them. V and J calls and clone size are as listed in that table; D and trimming were resolved from the DNA. The sample has 100,000 to 150,000 clones, around nine tenths seen once; the top ten hold roughly 18%. The germline CDR1 and CDR2 sequences are SGHRS and YFSETQ. V lost 5 bases to trimming and J lost 5 bases, with 16 bases between them. The CDR3 runs to 14 residues.

This chain joins TRBV5-1 and TRBJ2-5, with D maybe TRBD2 (6 bases). The sequence was collected from a man between 45 and 60 years old with active or convalescent COVID-19. The specimen sequenced was peripheral blood. CDR3 sequence reads: CASSPTSGGETQYF. CDR3 bases: TGCGCCAGCAGTCCAACCTCCGGGGGTGAGACCCAGTACTTC.